Below, 22 T cell receptor beta chains from the same sample are listed, as sequenced in a study of Graves' ophthalmopathy and Graves' hyperthyroidism. RNA served as the template for amplifying TCR beta CDR3 regions. HTBI primers were used in a first-round RT-PCR, which preceded a second-round multiplex PCR. MiXCR was run by TCRdb on the multiplex PCR reads, yielding one entry per CDR3 protein. This sample has about 150,000 distinct CDR3 sequences, with roughly 37% found just once. Sample: peripheral blood. These receptors came from a woman between 40 and 55 years old with Graves' ophthalmopathy.

The chain employs TRBV20-1 and TRBJ1-1; 7 bases match TRBD1. Per germline, CDR1 DFQATT and CDR2 SNEGSKA (reference sequence). The CDR3 length is 14 residues. V lost 6 bases and J lost 3; bases outside the gene matches: 10. This CDR3 is CSAQGGRTYTEAFF. In DNA, the CDR3 is TGCAGTGCCCAGGGGGGACGTACGTACACTGAAGCTTTCTTT.

This clonotype was observed a few times. J is TRBJ1-2 and V is TRBV27, with D unresolved. Germline V gives CDR1 MNHEY, CDR2 SMNVEV (reference sequence). V was trimmed by 4 bases and J by 3 bases, leaving 15 bases between them. The CDR3 consists of 15 residues. CDR3 bases: TGTGCCAGCAGTTCGGAACCGGTGGGTTACTATGGCTACACCTTC. Translated: CASSSEPVGYYGYTF.

This clonotype has a count of ten or more. This sequence joins TRBV15 and TRBJ1-2, with D unclear. The length of the CDR3 is 14 residues. The germline V and J ends were trimmed by 0 bases and 3 bases, with 8 bases remaining between them. Germline CDR1 is LNHNV and CDR2 is YYDKDF (reference sequence). CDR3 sequence reads: CATSRDRQDYGYTF. Written as DNA, the CDR3 is TGTGCCACCAGCAGAGATCGGCAGGACTATGGCTACACCTTC. The full variable domain, with the rest looked up from reference TRBV15 and TRBJ1-2, is DAMVIQNPRYQVTQFGKPVTLSCSQTLNHNVMYWYQQKSSQAPKLLFHYYDKDFNNEADTPDNFQSRRPNTSFCFLDIRSPGLGDTAMYLCATSRDRQDYGYTFGSGTRLTVV.

This rearrangement joins TRBV6-2 or TRBV6-3 to TRBJ1-2; 10 nucleotides agree with TRBD1. The CDR3 is made up of 14 amino acids. Germline trimming cut 6 bases from V and 4 bases from J; bases unmatched to any gene: 5. Germline V gives CDR1 MNHEY, CDR2 SVGEGT. CDR3 sequence reads: CASSWTGGTYGYTF. CDR3 DNA sequence: TGTGCCAGCAGCTGGACAGGGGGAACCTATGGCTACACCTTC.

On this clonotype itself: One end of the junction does not line up with germline, which may come from a read error. The genes are TRBV7-2 and TRBJ2-5; no reliable D call. CDR1 and CDR2 from the germline V gene are SGHTA and FQGNSA. The CDR3 totals 13 residues. This chain's CDR3 is CASSSRVRPTVDF. In DNA, the CDR3 is TGTGCCAGCAGCTCCCGTGTTCGGCCGACCGTAGACTTC.

V is TRBV7-2 and J is TRBJ2-4; possibly TRBD1 or TRBD2 for D (5 bases each). Trimming left V 4 bases short and J 7 bases short, with 11 bases between. The CDR3 runs to 13 residues. Per the germline V gene, CDR1 is SGHTA and CDR2 is FQGNSA. The DNA of the CDR3 is TGTGCCAGCAGCTCCGATTGGGGGAACATTCAGTACTTC. Protein: CASSSDWGNIQYF.

The J gene is TRBJ1-1, the V gene TRBV19; unclear D gene. The germline V gene has CDR1 LNHDA and CDR2 SQIVND (reference sequence). The length of the CDR3 is 13 residues. V was pared by 4 bases and J by 1 base, with 7 bases between. CDR3 residues: CASSNYGNTEAFF. The CDR3 region has the DNA TGTGCCAGTAGTAATTATGGGAACACTGAAGCTTTCTTT. Based on the CDR3 plus reference TRBV19 and TRBJ1-1, the full variable domain is DGGITQSPKYLFRKEGQNVTLSCEQNLNHDAMYWYRQDPGQGLRLIYYSQIVNDFQKGDIAEGYSVSREKKESFPLTVTSAQKNPTAFYLCASSNYGNTEAFFGQGTRLTVV.

This clonotype was observed at least ten times. The chain has TRBV28 and TRBJ2-7; 11 nucleotides line up with TRBD1. V lost 5 bases to trimming and J lost 2 bases; unmatched junction nucleotides: 5. Germline assignment: CDR1 MDHEN and CDR2 SYDVKM. The CDR3 totals 15 residues. CDR3 nucleotides: TGTGCCAGCAGTCCAGCGGGACAGGGGGCCTACGAGCAGTACTTC. Protein sequence: CASSPAGQGAYEQYF.

This chain uses TRBV11-2 with TRBJ2-7; 7 positions agree with TRBD2. The germline CDR1 and CDR2 sequences are SGHAT and FQNNGV. This CDR3 spans 14 amino acids. V lost 0 bases to trimming and J lost 3 bases; unmatched junction nucleotides: 2. The CDR3 region has the DNA TGTGCCAGCAGCTTAGACCTAGCGGACTACGAGCAGTACTTC. It is translated as CASSLDLADYEQYF.

This clonotype was recorded at least ten times. The chain has TRBV7-3 and TRBJ2-7; 7 nucleotides agree with TRBD2. The CDR3 sequence is 17 residues long. Germline V gives CDR1 SGHTA, CDR2 FQGTGA. V shed 4 bases, J shed 4 bases, and the junction held 16 bases outside the gene matches. The CDR3 DNA reads as TGTGCCAGCAGCTCATTGGATCACGGGAGGCTCGGTTACGAGCAGTACTTC. This sequence encodes CASSSLDHGRLGYEQYF.

The rearrangement links TRBV20-1 to TRBJ2-7; maybe TRBD2 (5 bases). This CDR3 has 15 amino acids. Germline V gene data show CDR1 as DFQATT and CDR2 as SNEGSKA (reference sequence). Trimming left V 0 bases short and J 2 bases short, with 14 bases between. CDR3 loop: CSARDRGSWTYEQYF. Here the CDR3 DNA reads TGCAGTGCTAGAGATCGAGGGAGCTGGACCTACGAGCAGTACTTC.

This clonotype has only a few counts. The rearrangement links TRBV28 to TRBJ1-2; 7 bases align to TRBD1. This CDR3 comprises 13 residues. V shed 4 bases and J 4 bases; nucleotides not matched to a gene: 3. CDR1 is MDHEN, CDR2 SYDVKM, per germline. CDR3 region: CASSSRGLYGYTF. The CDR3 bases are TGTGCCAGCAGTTCGAGGGGGCTCTATGGCTACACCTTC.

This clonotype came up once. The chain's CDR3 is CATSDPGQVGDYGYTF. The CDR3 DNA is TGTGCCACCAGTGACCCTGGACAGGTCGGGGACTATGGCTACACCTTC. J is TRBJ1-2 and V is TRBV24-1, with 7 nucleotides matching TRBD1. After removal of 4 bases from V and 3 bases from J, the junction contained 10 bases not matched to a gene. The CDR3 runs 16 residues. From germline, CDR1 is KGHDR and CDR2 SFDVKD.

The rearrangement joins TRBV19 to TRBJ1-2; D gene uncertain. Trimming left V 3 bases short and J 5 bases short, with 10 bases between. The CDR3 spans 13 residues. Germline V gene data show CDR1 as LNHDA and CDR2 as SQIVND (reference sequence). CDR3 sequence: CASSIPSRYGYTF. Here the CDR3 DNA reads TGTGCCAGTAGTATCCCAAGTCGATATGGCTACACCTTC.

At least ten counts were recorded for this clonotype. The gene calls are TRBV2 and TRBJ2-7, with D tentatively TRBD1 (6 bases). V was pared by 5 bases and J by 5 bases, with 13 bases between. The germline CDR1 and CDR2 sequences are SNHLY and FYNNEI. This CDR3 is 13 amino acids long. CDR3 nucleotides: TGTGCCAGCAGTTTGACACAGGGCCACGAGCAGTACTTC. Residues: CASSLTQGHEQYF. The full variable domain, completed using reference TRBV2 and TRBJ2-7, is EPEVTQTPSHQVTQMGQEVILRCVPISNHLYFYWYRQILGQKVEFLVSFYNNEISEKSEIFDDQFSVERPDGSNFTLKIRSTKLEDSAMYFCASSLTQGHEQYFGPGTRLTVT.

The chain links TRBV20-1 to TRBJ2-5; the match to TRBD1 covers 7 bases. Germline CDR1 reads DFQATT; CDR2 reads SNEGSKA (reference sequence). With V trimmed by 6 bases and J by 2 bases, 3 bases remained unmatched. This CDR3 has 12 amino acids. The CDR3 protein is CSARTGQETQYF. Written as DNA, the CDR3 is TGCAGTGCCAGGACAGGACAAGAGACCCAGTACTTC.

In this sample, this clonotype turned up many times. The rearrangement joins TRBV6-1 to TRBJ1-1, with no clear D. Between the trimmed V and J ends, which lost 2 bases and 4 bases, there was a span of 14 bases. CDR3 length: 15 residues. Germline-derived CDR1 and CDR2 are MNHNS and SASEGT. DNA of the CDR3: TGTGCCAGCAGTGAAACTAGCTCCGCTCCCACTGAAGCTTTCTTT. Amino acid sequence: CASSETSSAPTEAFF.

The CDR3 nucleotides are TGTGCCAGCAGTTTAGGTCTAGCTGAAGCTTTCTTT. This codes for CASSLGLAEAFF. The chain has TRBV12-3 or TRBV12-4 and TRBJ1-1, with no clear D. This CDR3 region has 12 residues. The ends were cut back, 1 base at V and 6 bases at J, with 6 bases in the middle.

This chain joins TRBV4-2 and TRBJ2-7, with TRBD2 matching 10 bases. Trimming at V came to 1 base and at J to 0 bases, leaving 0 bases not matched to a gene. Looked up from germline, CDR1 is LGHNA and CDR2 is YNFKEQ. This CDR3 is 15 amino acids long. The CDR3 coding sequence is TGTGCCAGCAGCCAAGGACTAGCGGGCTCCTACGAGCAGTACTTC. This codes for CASSQGLAGSYEQYF.

This clonotype was counted ten times or more. This chain joins TRBV11-2 and TRBJ1-1; the D is unclear. The germline CDR1 and CDR2 sequences are SGHAT and FQNNGV. V was shortened by 5 bases and J by 2 bases, with 9 bases between the two germline ends. The CDR3 spans 13 residues. The CDR3 nucleotides read TGTGCCAGCAGCACCAGCCGTAACACTGAAGCTTTCTTT. The encoded protein is CASSTSRNTEAFF.

This clonotype was observed many times. The rearrangement joins TRBV15 to TRBJ2-5; the D call may be TRBD1 or TRBD2 (5 bases each). V was clipped by 0 bases and J by 5 bases, with 10 bases between them. CDR1 is LNHNV, CDR2 YYDKDF, per germline (reference sequence). This CDR3 region has 14 residues. The CDR3 sequence is CATSRDPGQETQYF. The CDR3 DNA follows: TGTGCCACCAGCAGAGATCCGGGGCAGGAGACCCAGTACTTC.

This clonotype was found many times. The gene calls are TRBV7-9 and TRBJ1-6, with D maybe TRBD1 (5 bases). The CDR3 sequence is 13 residues long. Germline V gives CDR1 SEHNR, CDR2 FQNEAQ (reference sequence). Deletions cut 11 bases from V and 6 bases from J, with 14 bases between. The CDR3, as DNA: TGTGCCTGCCCCGACGGGGCTAATTCACCCCTCCACTTT. This sequence encodes CACPDGANSPLHF. The complete variable domain, with remaining parts taken from reference TRBV7-9 and TRBJ1-6, reads DTGVSQNPRHKITKRGQNVTFRCDPISEHNRLYWYRQTLGQGPEFLTYFQNEAQLEKSRLLSDRFSAERPKGSFSTLEIQRTEQGDSAMYLCACPDGANSPLHFGNGTRLTVT.